A single sample gave rise to the 4 T cell receptor beta chains below, sequenced in a study of blood T cell repertoires in COVID-19 (dated by TCRdb to between 2020 and 2021). Library generation was performed with the immunoSEQ multiplex PCR assay. Held by TCRdb, this immuneACCESS table contains in-frame sequences only and omits some clones. Under half of the omission traces to an unresolved V gene where checked; the cause of the rest is unknown. This sample lists about 270,000 clones; 82% were detected once. Around 3.2% of the sample rests with the top ten. The specimen was peripheral blood. These receptors all stem from a woman aged 18-29 years with acute or convalescent COVID-19.

The chain links TRBV12-3 or TRBV12-4 to TRBJ2-1, with 8 bases that match TRBD2. J lost 10 bases, V lost 5 bases, and 7 bases had no gene match. This CDR3 spans 13 amino acids. CDR3 protein: CASSPPGLEEQFF. The DNA of the CDR3 is TGTGCCAGCAGTCCCCCGGGACTAGAAGAGCAGTTCTTC.

The chain couples TRBV4-3 to TRBJ1-3; 8 nucleotides align to TRBD1. Per the germline V gene, CDR1 is LGHNA and CDR2 is YSLEER. V lost 0 bases, J lost 4 bases, and 8 bases stayed unmatched. The CDR3 is 17 residues long. The CDR3 is CASSQDPSGGAGNTIYF. CDR3 DNA sequence: TGCGCCAGCAGCCAAGATCCGTCAGGGGGCGCCGGAAACACCATATATTTT.

The chain is built from TRBV27 and TRBJ1-5, with a tentative D call TRBD1 (5 bases). Germline values: CDR1 MNHEY, CDR2 SMNVEV (reference sequence). This CDR3 spans 15 amino acids. V lost 0 bases and J lost 2, with 8 bases in between. The CDR3: CASSLSGGRNQPQHF. The CDR3 nucleotides read TGTGCCAGCAGTTTATCCGGGGGTCGCAATCAGCCCCAGCATTTT.

This clone was detected once. This chain links TRBV11-3 with TRBJ1-3, with D perhaps TRBD1 (6 bases). The CDR3 contains 16 residues. The V gene lost 0 bases and the J gene lost 3 bases, with 12 bases spanning the gap. The germline V gene has CDR1 SGHNT and CDR2 YENEEA. CDR3 nucleotide sequence: TGTGCCAGCAGCTTAGATGCGGCAGGGGTTGGAAACACCATATATTTT. Encoded protein: CASSLDAAGVGNTIYF.